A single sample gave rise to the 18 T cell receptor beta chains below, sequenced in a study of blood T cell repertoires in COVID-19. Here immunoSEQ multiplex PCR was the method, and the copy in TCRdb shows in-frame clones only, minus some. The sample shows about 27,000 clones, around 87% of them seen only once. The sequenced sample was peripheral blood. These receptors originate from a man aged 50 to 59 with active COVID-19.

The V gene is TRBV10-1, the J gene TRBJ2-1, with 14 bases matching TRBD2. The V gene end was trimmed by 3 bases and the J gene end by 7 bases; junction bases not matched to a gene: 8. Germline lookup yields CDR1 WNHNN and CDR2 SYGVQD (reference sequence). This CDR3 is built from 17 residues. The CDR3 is CASSDPNRTSGRNEQFF. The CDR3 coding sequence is TGCGCCAGCAGTGACCCGAACCGGACTAGCGGGAGGAATGAGCAGTTCTTC.

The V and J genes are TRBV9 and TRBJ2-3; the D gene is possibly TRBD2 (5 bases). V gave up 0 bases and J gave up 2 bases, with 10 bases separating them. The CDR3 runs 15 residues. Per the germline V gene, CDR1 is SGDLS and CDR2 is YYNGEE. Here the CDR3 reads CASSVDGLNTDTQYF. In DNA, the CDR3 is TGTGCCAGCAGCGTAGACGGACTCAACACAGATACGCAGTATTTT.

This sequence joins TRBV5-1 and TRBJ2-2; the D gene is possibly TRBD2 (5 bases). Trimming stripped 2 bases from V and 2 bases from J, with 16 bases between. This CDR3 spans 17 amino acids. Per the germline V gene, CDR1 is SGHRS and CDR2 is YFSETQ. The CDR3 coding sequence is TGCGCCAGCAGCTTTCCCCACACCCGGACTAACACCGGGGAGCTGTTTTTT. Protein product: CASSFPHTRTNTGELFF.

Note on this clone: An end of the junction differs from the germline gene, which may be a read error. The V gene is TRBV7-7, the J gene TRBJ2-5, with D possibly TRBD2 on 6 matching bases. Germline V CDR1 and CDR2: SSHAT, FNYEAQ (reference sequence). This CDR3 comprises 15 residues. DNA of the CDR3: TGTGCTAGCAGCTTAGACTTCGGGGGTCAAGAGACCCAGTACTTC. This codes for CASSLDFGGQETQYF.

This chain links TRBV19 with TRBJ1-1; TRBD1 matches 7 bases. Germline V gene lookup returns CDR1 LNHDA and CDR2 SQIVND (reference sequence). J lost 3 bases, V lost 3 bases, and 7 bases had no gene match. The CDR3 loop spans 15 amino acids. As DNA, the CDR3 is TGTGCCAGTAGTATTGGCAGGGGGAAGTACACTGAAGCTTTCTTT. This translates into CASSIGRGKYTEAFF. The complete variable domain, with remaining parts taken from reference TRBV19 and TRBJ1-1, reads DGGITQSPKYLFRKEGQNVTLSCEQNLNHDAMYWYRQDPGQGLRLIYYSQIVNDFQKGDIAEGYSVSREKKESFPLTVTSAQKNPTAFYLCASSIGRGKYTEAFFGQGTRLTVV.

The CDR3 coding sequence is TGTGCCAGCAGGCTCACTAGCGGGAGATTCAATGAGCAGTTCTTC. This codes for CASRLTSGRFNEQFF. The chain carries TRBV5-4 and TRBJ2-1; 11 bases fit TRBD2. The CDR3 contains 15 residues. The J segment lost 6 bases and the V segment lost 5 bases, leaving 7 bases of the junction unmatched. CDR1 is SGHNT, CDR2 YYREEE, per germline (reference sequence).

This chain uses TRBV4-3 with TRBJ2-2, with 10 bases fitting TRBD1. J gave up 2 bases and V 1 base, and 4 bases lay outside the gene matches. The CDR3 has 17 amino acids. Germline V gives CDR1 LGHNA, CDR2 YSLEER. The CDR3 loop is CASSQGWTGGNTGELFF. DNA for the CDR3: TGCGCCAGCAGCCAAGGGTGGACAGGGGGAAACACCGGGGAGCTGTTTTTT.

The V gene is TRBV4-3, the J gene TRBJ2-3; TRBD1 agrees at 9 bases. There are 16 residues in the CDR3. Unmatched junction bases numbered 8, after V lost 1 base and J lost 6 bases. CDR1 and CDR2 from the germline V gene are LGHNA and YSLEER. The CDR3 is CASSQVPGTGSDTQYF. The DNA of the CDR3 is TGCGCCAGCAGCCAAGTTCCCGGGACAGGGTCGGATACGCAGTATTTT.

The CDR3 reads CASSLQGEGGEKLFF. For the CDR3, the DNA is TGCGCCAGCAGCCTACAGGGCGAGGGTGGTGAAAAACTGTTTTTT. This rearrangement joins TRBV5-1 to TRBJ1-4; D possibly corresponds to TRBD1 (6 bases). The CDR3 has 15 amino acids. CDR1 is SGHRS, CDR2 YFSETQ, per germline. Trimming pared 4 bases from V and 7 bases from J, leaving 17 bases between.

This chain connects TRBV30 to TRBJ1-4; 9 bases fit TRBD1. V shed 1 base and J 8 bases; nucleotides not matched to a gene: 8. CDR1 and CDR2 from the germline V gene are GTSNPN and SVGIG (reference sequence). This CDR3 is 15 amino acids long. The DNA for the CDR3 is TGTGCCTGGAGTGGGGGACAGGGCGGGAGGGAAAAACTGTTTTTT. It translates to CAWSGGQGGREKLFF.

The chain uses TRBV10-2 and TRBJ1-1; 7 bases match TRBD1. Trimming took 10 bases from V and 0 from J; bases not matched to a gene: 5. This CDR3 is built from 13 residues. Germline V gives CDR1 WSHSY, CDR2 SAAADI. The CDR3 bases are TGCGCCACCACCGGGACAGTGAACACTGAAGCTTTCTTT. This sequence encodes CATTGTVNTEAFF.

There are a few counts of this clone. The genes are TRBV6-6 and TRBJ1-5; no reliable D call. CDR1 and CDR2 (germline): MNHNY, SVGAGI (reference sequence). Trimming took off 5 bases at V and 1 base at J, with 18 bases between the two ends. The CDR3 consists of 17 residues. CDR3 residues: CASSPTIGQRSNQPQHF. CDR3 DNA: TGTGCCAGCAGTCCAACCATCGGTCAGCGAAGCAATCAGCCCCAGCATTTT.

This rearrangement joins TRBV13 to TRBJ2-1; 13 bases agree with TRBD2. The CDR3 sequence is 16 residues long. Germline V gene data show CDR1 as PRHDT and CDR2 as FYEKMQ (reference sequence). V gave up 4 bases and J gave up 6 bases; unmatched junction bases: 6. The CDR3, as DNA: TGTGCCAGCAGCTACCGGACTAGCGGGAGAACCAATGAGCAGTTCTTC. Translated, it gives CASSYRTSGRTNEQFF.

The CDR3 nucleotides are TGTGCCAGCAGTCAGCGGGAGTCCTACAATGAGCAGTTCTTC. It specifies CASSQRESYNEQFF. The chain uses TRBV6-5 and TRBJ2-1; TRBD2 aligns across 8 bases. The CDR3 is 14 residues long. CDR1 is MNHEY and CDR2 is SVGAGI in the germline V gene. V shed 5 bases and J 1 base; nucleotides not matched to a gene: 1.

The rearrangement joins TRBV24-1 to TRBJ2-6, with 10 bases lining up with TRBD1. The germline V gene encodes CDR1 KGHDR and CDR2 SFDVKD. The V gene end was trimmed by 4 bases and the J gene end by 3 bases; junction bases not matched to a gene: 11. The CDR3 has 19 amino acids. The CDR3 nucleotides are TGTGCCACCAGTGAGGCCAGGACAGGGGGGTTAATTGGGGCCAACGTCCTGACTTTC. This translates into CATSEARTGGLIGANVLTF.

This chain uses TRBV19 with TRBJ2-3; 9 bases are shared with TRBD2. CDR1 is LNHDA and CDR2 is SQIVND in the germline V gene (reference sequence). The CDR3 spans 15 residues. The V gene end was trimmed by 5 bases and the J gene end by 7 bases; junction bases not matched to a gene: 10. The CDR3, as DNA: TGTGCCAGTAGTCTGACTAGCGGACGAACGAATACGCAGTATTTT. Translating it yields CASSLTSGRTNTQYF.

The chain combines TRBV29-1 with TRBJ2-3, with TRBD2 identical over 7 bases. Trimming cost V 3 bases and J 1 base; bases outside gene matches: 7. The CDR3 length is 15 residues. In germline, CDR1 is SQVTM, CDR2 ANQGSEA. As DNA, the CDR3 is TGCAGCGTTGAGGGGCGGCGGGAGCGCACAGATACGCAGTATTTT. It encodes CSVEGRRERTDTQYF.

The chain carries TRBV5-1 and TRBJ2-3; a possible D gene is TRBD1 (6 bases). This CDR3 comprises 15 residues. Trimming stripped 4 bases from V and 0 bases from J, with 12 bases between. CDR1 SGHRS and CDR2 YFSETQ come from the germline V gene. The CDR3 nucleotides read TGCGCCAGCAGCCCGCCGGGACACAGCACAGATACGCAGTATTTT. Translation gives CASSPPGHSTDTQYF. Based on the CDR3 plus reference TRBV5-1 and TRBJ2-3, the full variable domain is KAGVTQTPRYLIKTRGQQVTLSCSPISGHRSVSWYQQTPGQGLQFLFEYFSETQRNKGNFPGRFSGRQFSNSRSEMNVSTLELGDSALYLCASSPPGHSTDTQYFGPGTRLTVL.